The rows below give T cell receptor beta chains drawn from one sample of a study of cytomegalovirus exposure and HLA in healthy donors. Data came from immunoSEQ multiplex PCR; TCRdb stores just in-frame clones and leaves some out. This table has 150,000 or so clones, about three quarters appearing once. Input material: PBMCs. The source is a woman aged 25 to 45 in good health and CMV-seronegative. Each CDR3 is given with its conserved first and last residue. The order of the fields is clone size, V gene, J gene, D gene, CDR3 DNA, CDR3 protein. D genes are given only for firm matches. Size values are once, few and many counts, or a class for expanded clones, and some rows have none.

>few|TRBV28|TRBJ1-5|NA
TGTGCCAGCACCCTCAGTGATAGGGGTAGCAATCAGCCCCAGCATTTT
CASTLSDRGSNQPQHF
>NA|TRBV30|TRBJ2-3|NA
TGTGCCTGGACTAGCGGCACAGATACGCAGTATTTT
CAWTSGTDTQYF
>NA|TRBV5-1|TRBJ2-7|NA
TGCGCCAGCAGCTTGGCGGCAGGTACTCCCTACGAGCAGTACTTC
CASSLAAGTPYEQYF
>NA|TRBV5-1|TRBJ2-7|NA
TGCGCCAGCAGCCCCCAGGGGAATGTTGACTACGAGCAGTACTTC
CASSPQGNVDYEQYF
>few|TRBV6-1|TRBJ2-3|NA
TGTGCCAGCAGTCTATCCTCGGGGGATACGCAGTATTTT
CASSLSSGDTQYF
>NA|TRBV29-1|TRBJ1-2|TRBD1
TGCAGCGCCCAAAGGGCGGACAGGGTCCATGGCTACACCTTC
CSAQRADRVHGYTF
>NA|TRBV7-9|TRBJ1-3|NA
TGTGCCAGCAGCGCACCCCGAAGCACCTCTGGAAACACCATATATTTT
CASSAPRSTSGNTIYF
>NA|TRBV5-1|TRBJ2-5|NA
TGCGCCAGCAGCTTGGGACAGTACCAAGAGACCCAGTACTTC
CASSLGQYQETQYF
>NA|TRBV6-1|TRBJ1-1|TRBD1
TGTGCCAGCAGGAGACAGGGCTACACTGAAGCTTTCTTT
CASRRQGYTEAFF
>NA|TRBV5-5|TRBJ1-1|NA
TGTGCCAGCAGCTTGGGGCTGCAGATGAACACTGAAGCTTTCTTT
CASSLGLQMNTEAFF
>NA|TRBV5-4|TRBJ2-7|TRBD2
TGTGCCAGCAGCTTAGGGCGGGGGGGGACCTACGAGCAGTACTTC
CASSLGRGGTYEQYF
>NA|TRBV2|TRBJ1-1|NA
TGTGCCAGTTTGGGGCGGGATGAAGCTTTCTTT
CASLGRDEAFF
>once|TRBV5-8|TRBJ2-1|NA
TGTGCCAGCAGCTTGGCCGGGTGGACAGTCAATGAGCAGTTCTTC
CASSLAGWTVNEQFF
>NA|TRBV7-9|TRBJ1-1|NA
TGTGCCAGCAGAAAAGGGGAATCCACTGAAGCTTTCTTT
CASRKGESTEAFF
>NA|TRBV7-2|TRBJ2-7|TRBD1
TGTGCCAGCAGCTGGGGACAGGGAAACTACGAGCAGTACTTC
CASSWGQGNYEQYF
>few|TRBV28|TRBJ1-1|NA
TGTGCCAGCACTGAATACAGAGAAGCTTTCTTT
CASTEYREAFF
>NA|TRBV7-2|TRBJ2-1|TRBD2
TGTGCCAGCAGCTTTGGTGGCGGGAGTTCTTACAATGAGCAGTTCTTC
CASSFGGGSSYNEQFF
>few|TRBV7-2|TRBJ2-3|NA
TGTGCCAGCAGCAAAAGCCAGCGAGTTTTGGGCGGGGATACGCAGTATTTT
CASSKSQRVLGGDTQYF
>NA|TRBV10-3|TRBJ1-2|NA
TGTGCCATCAGTGAGGGCAAACAGGGTAACTATGGCTACACCTTC
CAISEGKQGNYGYTF
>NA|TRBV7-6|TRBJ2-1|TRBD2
TGTGCCAGCAGCCCGAGCGGGGGGGCCTGGGATGAGCAGTTCTTC
CASSPSGGAWDEQFF
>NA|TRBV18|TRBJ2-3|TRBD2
TGTGCCAGCTCACGGATCTTTGGGCGACTAGCGGGGGGGAACGGAGCGGAAGATACGCAGTATTTT
CASSRIFGRLAGGNGAEDTQYF
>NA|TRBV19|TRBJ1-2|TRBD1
TGTGCCAGTAGTATCACCGGACAGGGGGTGGGTGGCTACACCTTC
CASSITGQGVGGYTF
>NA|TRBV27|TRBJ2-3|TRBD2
TGTGCCAGCAGTTCCCCCTGGACTAGCGGAGCCACAGATACGCAGTATTTT
CASSSPWTSGATDTQYF
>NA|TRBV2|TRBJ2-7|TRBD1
TGTGCCTCACGGACAGGGAAATCCTACGAGCAGTACTTC
CASRTGKSYEQYF
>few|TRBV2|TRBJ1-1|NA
TGTGCCAGCAGTGAAGTGGTAGCGATGACTGAAGCTTTCTTT
CASSEVVAMTEAFF
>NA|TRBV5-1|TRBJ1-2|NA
TGCGCCAGCAGCGGCCGTGGGGGGACGGATGGCTACACCTTC
CASSGRGGTDGYTF
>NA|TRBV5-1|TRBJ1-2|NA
TGCGCCAGCAGCTTGGGGGGCGCTACCGGTAACTATGGCTACACCTTC
CASSLGGATGNYGYTF
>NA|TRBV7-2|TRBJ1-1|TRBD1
TGTGCCAGCAGCCACCCTCCCCGGACAGGCCTGAACACTGAAGCTTTCTTT
CASSHPPRTGLNTEAFF
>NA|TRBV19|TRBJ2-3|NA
TGTGCCAGTAGTATCGGGACTGGCACAGATACGCAGTATTTT
CASSIGTGTDTQYF
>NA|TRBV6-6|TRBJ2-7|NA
TGTGCCAGCAGTTACTCGACCGGACGGGGGTATGGCGAGCAGTACTTC
CASSYSTGRGYGEQYF
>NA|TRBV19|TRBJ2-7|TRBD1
TGTGCCAGTAGTCCCTCACAGGGGGCCAGGGGCCACGAGCAGTACTTC
CASSPSQGARGHEQYF
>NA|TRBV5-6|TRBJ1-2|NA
TGTGCCAGCAGCTTGCTGGAGGGGTTCACCTTGTATGGCTACACCTTC
CASSLLEGFTLYGYTF
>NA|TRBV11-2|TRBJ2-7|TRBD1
TGTGCCAGCAGCTCCGACAGGGCCGAGCAGTACTTC
CASSSDRAEQYF
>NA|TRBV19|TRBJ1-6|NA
TGTGCCAGTAGGGGGGCTAATTCACCCCTCCACTTT
CASRGANSPLHF
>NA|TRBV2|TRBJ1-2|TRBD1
TGTGCCAGCAGAGATCCGGGACAGAGGTCCTTGTGG
CASRDPGQRSLW
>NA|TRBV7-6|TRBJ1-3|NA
TGTGCCAGCGGGGGGAGCTCTGGAAACACCATATATTTT
CASGGSSGNTIYF
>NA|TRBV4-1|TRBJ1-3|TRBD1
TGCGCCAGCAGCCCAGGGGGCCCTGGAAACACCATATATTTT
CASSPGGPGNTIYF
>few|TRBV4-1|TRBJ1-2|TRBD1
TGCGCCAGCAGCCAAGATCAAGGGACAGGGGGGTATGGCTACACCTTC
CASSQDQGTGGYGYTF
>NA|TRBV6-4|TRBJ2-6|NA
TGTGCCAGCAGCCCCTCCGGAGGGGCAGTCTTTCGCTCTGGGGCCAACGTCCTGACTTTC
CASSPSGGAVFRSGANVLTF
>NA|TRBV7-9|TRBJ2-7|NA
TGTGCCAGCAGCAGCACCGGACAGTGGGACGAGCAGTACTTC
CASSSTGQWDEQYF
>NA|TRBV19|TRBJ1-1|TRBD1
TGTGCCAGTAGTATAGACCCCGGACAGGCTAGAGGGGCTTTCTTT
CASSIDPGQARGAFF
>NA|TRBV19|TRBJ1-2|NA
TGTGCCAGTAGTATAGTTGGACAGACTAACTATGGCTACACCTTC
CASSIVGQTNYGYTF
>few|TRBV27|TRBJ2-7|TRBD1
TGTGCCAGCAGCCGGACAGGGGAGGGCGAGCAGTACTTC
CASSRTGEGEQYF
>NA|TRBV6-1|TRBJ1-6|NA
TGTGCCAGCAGTGAACCAAGGCAGGCTTATAATTCACCCCTCCACTTT
CASSEPRQAYNSPLHF
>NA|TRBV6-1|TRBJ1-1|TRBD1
TGTGCCAGTAAACCGGGACAGGGAACTGAAGCTTTCTTT
CASKPGQGTEAFF
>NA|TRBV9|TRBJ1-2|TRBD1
TGTGCCAGCAGCGTAACGGTCCGCTCAGGGGGCTTTGGCTACACCTTC
CASSVTVRSGGFGYTF
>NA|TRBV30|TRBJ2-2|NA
TGTGCCTGGAGTGTATCTCCGGCCGGGGAGCTGTTTTTT
CAWSVSPAGELFF
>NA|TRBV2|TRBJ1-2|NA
TGTGCCAGCAGTGAACGGAGCTATGGCTACACCTTC
CASSERSYGYTF